The 23 T cell receptor beta chains listed next were all sequenced from one sample in a study of blood T cell dynamics during melanoma immunotherapy. Time point noted: week 3, after first cycle of checkpoint inhibitor. Profiling relied on immunoSEQ multiplex PCR, and the TCRdb table lists in-frame clones only, not all of them. The sample lists about 8,800 clones, 85% to 90% occurring once. Sample: blood, taken from a patient treated with checkpoint blockade. The origin of the receptors is a human donor with melanoma.

This clone turned up a few times. Written as DNA, the CDR3 is TGTGCCAGCGAGGGGACACGCCAAGAGACCCAGTACTTC. It specifies CASEGTRQETQYF. The rearrangement joins TRBV2 to TRBJ2-5; tentatively, D is TRBD1 (6 bases). Germline V gene lookup returns CDR1 SNHLY and CDR2 FYNNEI. CDR3 size: 13 residues. Trimming stripped 8 bases from V and 1 base from J, with 11 bases between.

The chain combines TRBV7-9 with TRBJ1-3; no firm D call. CDR3 size: 12 residues. Germline assignment: CDR1 SEHNR and CDR2 FQNEAQ (reference sequence). Trimming shortened V by 5 bases and J by 6 bases, and 8 bases separated the two germline ends. The CDR3 loop reads CASSVVENTIYF. CDR3 sequence (DNA): TGTGCCAGCAGCGTGGTTGAAAACACCATATATTTT.

The V and J genes are TRBV10-3 and TRBJ1-1, with 7 nucleotides matching TRBD1. CDR1 is ENHRY, CDR2 SYGVKD, per germline. CDR3 size: 12 residues. After removal of 9 bases from V and 1 base from J, the junction contained 2 bases not matched to a gene. The CDR3 bases are TGTGCCATGAGACAGGGGAACACTGAAGCTTTCTTT. Protein product: CAMRQGNTEAFF.

This chain uses TRBV7-3 with TRBJ2-1; D is possibly TRBD1 or TRBD2 (6 bases each). The ends were cut back, 5 bases at V and 5 bases at J, with 13 bases in the middle. CDR1 is SGHTA, CDR2 FQGTGA, per germline. This CDR3 has 14 residues. The CDR3 loop reads CASSLGGDHNEQFF. In DNA, the CDR3 is TGTGCCAGCAGCCTGGGGGGCGATCACAATGAGCAGTTCTTC.

CDR3 residues: CASSGAKGQYEQYF. The CDR3 DNA reads TGTGCCAGCAGCGGCGCCAAGGGACAGTACGAGCAGTACTTC. This chain links TRBV9 with TRBJ2-7, with TRBD1 identical over 7 bases. After removal of 3 bases from V and 4 bases from J, the junction contained 7 bases not matched to a gene. The CDR3 length is 14 residues. CDR1 is SGDLS and CDR2 is YYNGEE in the germline V gene.

The chain recombines TRBV4-2 with TRBJ2-2, with 10 bases that match TRBD1. The CDR3 is made up of 17 amino acids. Germline lookup yields CDR1 LGHNA and CDR2 YNFKEQ. V was clipped by 0 bases and J by 3 bases; unmatched bases: 4. The DNA of the CDR3 is TGTGCCAGCAGCCAAGATATCGGGACAGGGGACACCGGGGAGCTGTTTTTT. It is translated as CASSQDIGTGDTGELFF.

The chain links TRBV11-2 to TRBJ1-2; D might be TRBD1 (5 bases). Trimming removed 4 bases from V and 4 bases from J, with 13 bases in between. This CDR3 region has 14 residues. The germline CDR1 and CDR2 sequences are SGHAT and FQNNGV. The CDR3 region is CASSSQGGSYGYTF. The CDR3 DNA reads TGTGCCAGCAGCTCCCAGGGTGGTAGCTATGGCTACACCTTC.

V is TRBV7-9 and J is TRBJ1-1, with 8 bases lining up with TRBD1. V trimming: 3 bases; J trimming: 7 bases; junction bases outside the gene matches: 7. The CDR3 is 14 residues long. The germline V gene encodes CDR1 SEHNR and CDR2 FQNEAQ (reference sequence). CDR3 amino acids: CASSFPAGGLEAFF. The DNA of the CDR3 is TGTGCCAGCAGCTTCCCAGCAGGGGGCCTTGAAGCTTTCTTT.

The V call is TRBV6-1, the J call TRBJ1-5; the match to TRBD1 covers 7 bases. The CDR3 extends over 14 amino acids. The V gene's germline CDR1 is MNHNS and CDR2 SASEGT. Trimming cost V 4 bases and J 1 base; bases outside gene matches: 1. CDR3 residues: CASSGQGSNQPQHF. The DNA for the CDR3 is TGTGCCAGCAGTGGACAGGGAAGCAATCAGCCCCAGCATTTT.

This chain connects TRBV4-3 to TRBJ2-3, with 12 bases fitting TRBD2. This CDR3 has 16 residues. The V segment lost 0 bases and the J segment 4 bases; nucleotides outside the gene matches: 2. Germline V lookup: CDR1 LGHNA, CDR2 YSLEER. The CDR3 reads CASSQDLAGGPDTQYF. For the CDR3, the DNA is TGCGCCAGCAGCCAAGATCTAGCGGGGGGGCCAGATACGCAGTATTTT.

The J gene is TRBJ2-5, the V gene TRBV7-3; 9 bases fit TRBD1. V was pared by 5 bases and J by 5 bases, with 6 bases of the junction left unmatched. The CDR3 extends over 14 amino acids. Germline V lookup: CDR1 SGHTA, CDR2 FQGTGA. In DNA form, the CDR3 reads TGTGCCAGCAGCCTACAGGGGGCCGGGGAGACCCAGTACTTC. Its protein product is CASSLQGAGETQYF. The full variable domain, in which reference TRBV7-3 and TRBJ2-5 provide the parts outside the CDR3, is GAGVSQTPSNKVTEKGKYVELRCDPISGHTALYWYRQSLGQGPEFLIYFQGTGAADDSGLPNDRFFAVRPEGSVSTLKIQRTERGDSAVYLCASSLQGAGETQYFGPGTRLLVL.

The rearrangement uses TRBV7-2 and TRBJ2-5, with 7 bases lining up with TRBD2. Germline trimming cut 5 bases from V and 5 bases from J; bases unmatched to any gene: 17. The germline V gene encodes CDR1 SGHTA and CDR2 FQGNSA. The CDR3 runs 17 residues. In nucleotides, the CDR3 is TGTGCCAGCAGCAGTATGTCGGGGGGAATTCGAGGGGAGACCCAGTACTTC. This codes for CASSSMSGGIRGETQYF.

The chain is built from TRBV7-2 and TRBJ1-2, with unresolved D. This CDR3 is 15 amino acids long. The V end was cut by 2 bases, the J end by 0 bases, with 10 bases between. Germline CDR1 SGHTA, CDR2 FQGNSA. CDR3 loop: CASSLTSGTNYGYTF. Written as DNA, the CDR3 is TGTGCCAGCAGCTTAACCTCGGGGACTAACTATGGCTACACCTTC.

The genes are TRBV5-1 and TRBJ2-7, with D perhaps matching TRBD1 (5 bases). The CDR3 runs to 15 residues. V was trimmed by 3 bases and J by 3 bases, leaving 16 bases between them. Per germline, CDR1 SGHRS and CDR2 YFSETQ. CDR3 DNA: TGCGCCAGCAGCTCTATACCCCAGGGTTACTACGAGCAGTACTTC. Translated: CASSSIPQGYYEQYF.

The chain joins TRBV7-9 to TRBJ2-5, with 13 bases fitting TRBD2. Germline values: CDR1 SEHNR, CDR2 FQNEAQ (reference sequence). This CDR3 region has 14 residues. The J segment lost 7 bases and the V segment lost 7 bases, leaving 6 bases of the junction unmatched. The CDR3 DNA sequence: TGTGCCAGCACAACTAGCGGGGGGGCCGGGACCCAGTACTTC. Protein: CASTTSGGAGTQYF.

This chain links TRBV29-1 with TRBJ2-5; tentatively, D is TRBD1 (6 bases). The better agreement between TRBJ2-7 and the DNA end casts doubt on the J call. The CDR3 runs to 13 residues. CDR1 is SQVTM and CDR2 is ANQGSEA in the germline V gene. This chain's CDR3 is CSVAVVDSYEQYF. Written as DNA, the CDR3 is TGCAGCGTCGCGGTTGTGGACAGTTACGAGCAGTACTTC.

V usage is TRBV12-5 and J usage is TRBJ2-6; D remains ambiguous. Trimming left V 1 base short and J 4 bases short, with 2 bases between. Germline V gene lookup returns CDR1 LGHNT and CDR2 FRNRAP. The CDR3 is 13 residues long. The DNA for the CDR3 is TGTGCTAGTGGTTTGGGGGGGGCCAACGTCCTGACTTTC. As protein: CASGLGGANVLTF.

This clone came up once. The chain is built from TRBV18 and TRBJ2-5, with D hard to call. Trimming removed 5 bases from V and 2 bases from J, with 3 bases in between. The germline V gene has CDR1 KGHSH and CDR2 LQKENI. The CDR3 contains 11 residues. CDR3 region: CASSSQETQYF. The CDR3 coding sequence is TGTGCCAGCTCATCACAAGAGACCCAGTACTTC.

The genes are TRBV5-1 and TRBJ2-3, with 12 bases matching TRBD2. J was trimmed by 3 bases and V by 4 bases; bases with no gene match: 3. This CDR3 contains 15 residues. CDR1 is SGHRS, CDR2 YFSETQ, per germline. Here the CDR3 DNA reads TGCGCCAGCAGCCTGACTAGCGGGGGAACAGATACGCAGTATTTT. It codes for CASSLTSGGTDTQYF.

This rearrangement joins TRBV7-2 to TRBJ2-3; 7 nucleotides agree with TRBD1. Germline V gives CDR1 SGHTA, CDR2 FQGNSA. V trimming: 5 bases; J trimming: 5 bases; junction bases outside the gene matches: 7. CDR3 length equals 14 residues. CDR3 region: CASSPGQTVDTQYF. As DNA, the CDR3 is TGTGCCAGCAGCCCGGGACAGACTGTAGATACGCAGTATTTT.

The gene calls are TRBV6-6 and TRBJ2-1; the D gene is possibly TRBD2 (6 bases). The CDR3 has 14 residues. Trimming cost V 6 bases and J 1 base, with 10 bases left between them. Germline V gene data show CDR1 as MNHNY and CDR2 as SVGAGI (reference sequence). CDR3 DNA sequence: TGTGCCAGCAGCAACCGGGAGTCCTACAATGAGCAGTTCTTC. Translated, it gives CASSNRESYNEQFF.

V and J are TRBV7-2 and TRBJ2-6; D is perhaps TRBD2 (5 bases). Trimming took off 4 bases at V and 2 bases at J, with 12 bases between the two ends. Germline values: CDR1 SGHTA, CDR2 FQGNSA. The CDR3 totals 16 residues. The CDR3 reads CASSSRPGTGANVLTF. DNA for the CDR3: TGTGCCAGCAGCTCAAGACCCGGGACTGGGGCCAACGTCCTGACTTTC.

This chain connects TRBV11-2 to TRBJ2-7; D possibly uses TRBD1 or TRBD2 (5 bases each). Germline CDR1 and CDR2: SGHAT and FQNNGV. The CDR3 extends over 15 amino acids. V lost 7 bases, J lost 2 bases, and 18 bases lay in between. The CDR3: CASTRGVGLPYEQYF. CDR3 sequence (DNA): TGTGCCAGCACCCGAGGGGTCGGGTTGCCCTACGAGCAGTACTTC.